This T cell receptor beta chain was sequenced in a study of cytomegalovirus exposure and HLA in healthy donors (dated 2017 in TCRdb). Looking at the study overall: An earlier analysis of approximately 640 of the donors reported approximately 300 Gb of sequence data and some 120 million unique TCR beta sequences from about 179 million T cells. The study combined high-throughput TCR immunosequencing, statistical association of individual TCRs with disease status, and machine learning to predict cytomegalovirus infection status. A few DR-DQ haplotypes were treated as single units for association and clustering because of strong linkage in the cohort. The number of typed donors differed by locus: about 620-640 for A, B, C, DRB1 and DQB1; 500 to 550 for DQA1; roughly 600 for DPA1; and around 450 for DPB1. A later genetic analysis took genome-wide SNP genotypes for about three fifths of the roughly 670 donors and used that subset as a discovery cohort. A later analysis re-analyzed previously published TCR beta repertoires from approximately 670 donors and added high-resolution HLA genotyping to study TCR occurrence patterns. The aim of the study was to test whether cataloging public T cell receptors could identify signatures of past pathogen exposure. Of the 398 genotyped donors, over 80% were placed in the genetic ancestry cluster associated with self-reported Caucasian donors. Rather than using new phenotypic data, the later analysis identified candidate immune exposures from TCR beta sequences and from how often those sequences occurred across donors. An early release covering over 500 HLA-typed donors comprised about 300 gigabases of sequencing data and 85 million or so unique TCR sequences. In addition to the first cohort of 650 to 800 subjects, a separate validation cohort of over 90 different subjects was used. HLA typing included class I and class II loci at four-digit resolution. Every repertoire in the discovery cohort had been generated on one and the same sequencing platform. Among about 370 genotyped donors of the cohort, an average of about 240,000 unique TCR beta nucleotide sequences was sequenced per donor, of which about 18% were non-productive. Using immunosequencing, the study profiled T cell repertoires from around 680 subjects and related those repertoires to cytomegalovirus serostatus. In an earlier analysis of 587 of the donors, high-throughput TCR beta sequencing was used to judge whether each TCR beta V gene segment behaved as functional or pseudogenic. Donor age, sex, ethnicity and CMV serostatus were compiled together with the repertoire data. The paper's findings and limits, for the study overall: The 87-base-pair reads could not distinguish some IMGT-functional V segments, including TRBV6-2 and TRBV6-3, so those segments were excluded. According to a later genetic analysis, donors in an Asian-associated ancestry cluster had fewer N-insertions in productive TCRs than the approximately 690-donor mean. Linkage disequilibrium might explain the correlated functional status among segregating V segments, but an unknown experimental factor could not be ruled out. According to the authors, the approach could potentially be generalized to other disease states and immunological phenotypes. The sequencing pipeline was judged likely to have produced a cluster of highly shared sequence variants as a technical artifact. Most TCR sequences were seen in very few donors, while some public TCRs were found in many individuals. V-gene and J-gene trimming of TCR beta chains was associated with a missense DCLRE1C variant in a later genetic analysis, and the association was replicated in an independent cohort. This cohort had only TCR beta chains sequenced, and the lack of alpha or paired-chain data limited which features could be detected. The classifier was reported to diagnose cytomegalovirus status with high specificity and sensitivity in both the original cohort and the validation cohort. A total of fewer than 200 TCR beta chains were listed by the study as associated with cytomegalovirus. In a later analysis, HLA-associated TCR beta chains were found to be more clonally expanded and to have lower generation probabilities than equally common non-associated chains. CMV serostatus was the only immune exposure information available for the cohort. In an earlier analysis of under 600 of the donors, most TCR beta V segments were observed in productive rearrangements about 87% or about 30% of the time, broadly matching IMGT annotations. HLA typing was unavailable for some donors at each locus, so association tests used only the typed subset. A further reported finding was that TCR beta sequences accurately predicted the HLA-A and HLA-B alleles for most subjects in the first cohort. Most CMV-associated TCR beta chains appeared to be HLA-restricted in a later analysis, and the HLA associations seemed to be driven largely by CMV exposure. In a later analysis, the rate of TCR association differed among HLA loci, with DRB1 alleles having the most associated TCRs and HLA-C alleles having the fewest. A few of the identified cytomegalovirus-associated TCR beta chains were confirmed in vitro to be specific for cytomegalovirus antigens. Presence/absence analyses assumed roughly uniform sequencing depth across donors, an assumption that may not hold. About 15 rarely observed V segments, including chromosome 9 orphons, were excluded from the earlier analysis of several hundred of the donors because counts were too low. According to a later analysis, parvovirus B19, influenza, CMV and Epstein-Barr virus appeared linked to several top co-occurrence clusters. When HLA alleles, especially DR and DQ, strongly co-occurred, attributing TCR associations to individual alleles was difficult. A later analysis associated 15,000 to 20,000 TCR beta sequences with specific HLA alleles at a false discovery rate of 0.05.

As to this clone: Its antigen has not been determined. No base qualities exist here, and no much larger clone lies one base off it.

Libraries were constructed by the immunoSEQ multiplex PCR assay. The multiplex PCR relied on a mix of 60 forward primers for TCR Vbeta segments and 13 reverse primers for TCR Jbeta segments. The CDR3 region of rearranged TCR beta genes was amplified from genomic DNA by a multiplex PCR assay. On the Illumina HiSeq System, the amplified TCR beta libraries were sequenced as 87-base-pair reads. For the original study's pipeline: Across the 500 to 850 repertoires, a later analysis counted tens of millions of unique TCR beta chains, around 11 million of which were shared by at least two donors. Raw reads were error-corrected and collapsed into unique sequences by a nearest-neighbor algorithm in which closely related sequences were merged to remove PCR and sequencing errors. Alignment of CDR3 sequences to IMGT reference sequences was used to assign V, D and J gene segments. Each retained sequence needed at least a six-nucleotide match to both a V gene segment and a J gene segment. Rearrangements were classified as productive when the CDR3 lacked stop codons and remained in frame with V and J, and all other rearrangements were classified as non-productive. Following IMGT convention, CDR3 was defined as the stretch from the second conserved V-encoded cysteine up to the conserved J-encoded phenylalanine. The earlier analysis of about 570 of the donors excluded any sequence lacking an unambiguous match to a single V gene segment. In an earlier analysis of approximately 500 of the donors, a V segment was called functional when productive rearrangements were above 56.7%, and segregating when the standard deviation between donors exceeded 5%. A statistical classification framework was built to diagnose cytomegalovirus status from the catalog of TCR beta chain sequences. A later analysis assigned V and J genes by comparing TCR nucleotide sequences with IMGT/GENE-DB human TR gene sequences. A later analysis assigned CDR3 sequences and most-parsimonious VDJ recombination scenarios with the TCRdist pipeline. In a later analysis, each TCR beta chain was defined by its CDR3 amino acid sequence together with its V-gene family, and reads without a unique V-gene family were excluded. To address suspected cross-contamination and a sequencing artifact, a later analysis removed approximately 590 highly shared, low-generation-probability nucleotide sequences. In a later analysis, a clonal expansion index was calculated for each public chain from normalized within-repertoire ranks of inferred template counts. A later analysis computed generation probabilities with a VDJ recombination model fitted to out-of-frame rearrangements, and checked the results against IGoR. In a later analysis, TCR-TCR, TCR-HLA and TCR-CMV co-occurrence was scored with hypergeometric tests, and a repertoire-size bias correction was applied to TCR pairs. A later analysis estimated false discovery rates by permuting HLA or CMV assignments 20 times. In a later analysis, co-occurring TCRs were grouped using DBSCAN, with TCRdist sequence similarity added in when clustering inside HLA-allele-positive subsets. For co-occurrence clustering, repertoires with fewer than 30,000 or more than 120,000 public chains were excluded, along with five repertoires with anomalous nucleotide sharing. TCRdb provides this immuneACCESS table in a form limited to in-frame rearrangements. Some clones are lacking; in checked studies, under half of them reflect an unresolved V gene, and why the rest are absent is not known. The DNA gave D and trimming, while V, J and clone size come from that table. The sample profile shows 65,000 or so clones; 70% to 85% of them were found once. Approximately 2.9% of the sample rests with the top ten.

In total, more than 500 healthy bone marrow donors made up the cohort. Cohort members were all nominally healthy when sampled, although unrecorded immune exposures were likely present. The donor was CMV seropositive and belonged to the group of 250 to 350 seropositive cohort members. Each donor provided a peripheral blood sample, and peripheral blood mononuclear cells were used for TCR beta sequencing. Genomic DNA extraction from the blood cell samples was performed with the Qiagen DNeasy Blood Extraction Kit. Spanning cysteine to phenylalanine, the CDR3 consists of 17 amino acids. Only the CDR3 portion is preserved as DNA: 51 bases, with reading frame beginning at the first base. V loses 3 bases of germline sequence and J loses 5 bases, and the interval between the two ends is 22 bases. CDR1 MDHEN and CDR2 SYDVKM were looked up in the germline V gene.

The rearrangement joined TRBV28 to TRBJ1-2, with TRBD1 perhaps the D gene, on 6 matching bases. The sequenced material came from PBMCs. The receptor was isolated from a girl aged 10 to 17 in good health and CMV-seropositive. The CDR3 is CASSFPEGEGDTYGYTF. The nucleotide sequence is TGTGCCAGCAGTTTCCCGGAGGGGGAGGGTGATACTTATGGCTACACCTTC.